The 5 T cell receptor beta chains below all came from one sample that was sequenced in a study of PD-L1 blockade in urothelial cancer. The data were produced by immunoSEQ multiplex PCR, yet TCRdb's version contains in-frame clones alone and is incomplete. Of more than 350 clones in the sample, approximately 39% are singletons; the top ten hold under 7.5%. This sample comprised tumor tissue, obtained before atezolizumab (anti-PD-L1) treatment. The receptors come from a man between 60 and 75 years old with urothelial cancer.

CDR3 sequence (DNA): TGTGCCAGCAGTCAGTTTCGATGCTCTAGAAAGACCTATGGCTACACCTTC. It encodes CASSQFRCSRKTYGYTF. The chain has TRBV6-8 and TRBJ1-2; D gene ambiguous. The V gene lost 5 bases and the J gene lost 4 bases, with 23 bases spanning the gap. CDR1 and CDR2 (germline): MNHGY, SAAAGT. The CDR3 has 17 amino acids.

A few counts support this clone. The V and J genes are TRBV30 and TRBJ1-1, with unresolved D. Germline values: CDR1 GTSNPN, CDR2 SVGIG (reference sequence). Trimming stripped 0 bases from V and 4 bases from J, with 9 bases between. This CDR3 is built from 13 residues. CDR3 DNA sequence: TGTGCCTGGAGTGTCAATGAGGGCACTGAAGCTTTCTTT. This sequence encodes CAWSVNEGTEAFF.

This clone was observed a few times. This chain uses TRBV28 with TRBJ1-4, with a weak D call TRBD1 (5 bases). CDR1 is MDHEN, CDR2 SYDVKM, per germline. CDR3 length: 12 residues. V was cut by 7 bases and J by 6 bases, with 9 bases left in between. The CDR3 DNA is TGTGCCAGCAAGGGGTTGCATGAAAAACTGTTTTTT. Amino acid sequence: CASKGLHEKLFF. Complete variable domain (other parts from reference TRBV28 and TRBJ1-4): DVKVTQSSRYLVKRTGEKVFLECVQDMDHENMFWYRQDPGLGLRLIYFSYDVKMKEKGDIPEGYSVSREKKERFSLILESASTNQTSMYLCASKGLHEKLFFGSGTQLSVL.

V usage is TRBV30 and J usage is TRBJ2-1, with 11 positions matching TRBD2. Germline CDR1 and CDR2: GTSNPN and SVGIG (reference sequence). The CDR3 has 13 amino acids. DNA of the CDR3: TGTGGGCTTCTAGCGGGAGGACACAATGAGCAGTTCTTC. It codes for CGLLAGGHNEQFF. Based on the CDR3 plus reference TRBV30 and TRBJ2-1, the full variable domain is SQTIHQWPATLVQPVGSPLSLECTVEGTSNPNLYWYRQAAGRGLQLLFYSVGIGQISSEVPQNLSASRPQDRQFILSSKKLLLSDSGFYLCGLLAGGHNEQFFGPGTRLTVL.

This clone was counted only a few times. The CDR3 DNA follows: TGTGCCAGCCGCGGACAGGGGAATTCACCCCTCCACTTT. This sequence encodes CASRGQGNSPLHF. This rearrangement joins TRBV6-7 to TRBJ1-6; 9 bases are a match to TRBD1. TRBV6-7 is recorded as an ORF, its role being uncertain. The ends lost 8 bases at V and 7 bases at J; junction bases unmatched: 3. This CDR3 contains 13 residues.